Shown below are 8 T cell receptor beta chains from a single sample sequenced in a study of cytomegalovirus exposure and HLA in healthy donors. The PCR was carried out with 60 Vbeta primers and 13 Jbeta primers. Assay: immunoSEQ multiplex PCR; the TCRdb copy retains only in-frame clones and omits some. The repertoire has around 140,000 clones, roughly 79% of them found once; the top ten carry 1.3% to 1.5%. The sequenced material came from PBMCs. Receptors were obtained from a woman between 40 and 55 years old in good health and CMV-seronegative.

The genes are TRBV9 and TRBJ1-2; 9 nucleotides match TRBD1. After removal of 4 bases from V and 6 bases from J, the junction contained 10 bases not matched to a gene. CDR3 size: 15 residues. From germline, CDR1 is SGDLS and CDR2 YYNGEE. The CDR3 nucleotides are TGTGCCAGCAGCCCCAGTCCCGGGACAGGGAATGGCTACACCTTC. Translating gives CASSPSPGTGNGYTF.

V is TRBV28 and J is TRBJ2-7, with a tentative D call TRBD1 (5 bases). The CDR3 is 14 residues long. V shed 4 bases and J shed 3 bases, with 13 bases lying between them. Germline assignment: CDR1 MDHEN and CDR2 SYDVKM. The DNA for the CDR3 is TGTGCCAGCAGTTCAGGGTCGAGCCACTACGAGCAGTACTTC. Encoded protein: CASSSGSSHYEQYF.

This chain links TRBV10-1 with TRBJ2-1; 9 nucleotides match TRBD1. The CDR3 length is 14 residues. CDR1 and CDR2 (germline): WNHNN, SYGVQD (reference sequence). The V and J ends lost 6 bases and 4 bases, in that order; junction bases with no gene match: 4. CDR3 coding DNA: TGCGCCAGCAGGCCGGGACAGGGATACAATGAGCAGTTCTTC. Its protein product is CASRPGQGYNEQFF.

The chain recombines TRBV28 with TRBJ2-1; 7 nucleotides agree with TRBD1. Germline-derived CDR1 and CDR2 are MDHEN and SYDVKM. With 4 bases clipped from V and 5 bases from J, the junction kept 17 bases outside the gene matches. The CDR3 loop spans 18 amino acids. In DNA form, the CDR3 reads TGTGCCAGCAGTTCCCTTGAGGGGGCCCTTTTTCAGCACAATGAGCAGTTCTTC. Its protein is CASSSLEGALFQHNEQFF.

V and J are TRBV4-3 and TRBJ2-5; 9 nucleotides match TRBD1. V dropped 5 bases and J dropped 5; count of bases not matched to a gene: 6. The CDR3 length is 14 residues. Germline V lookup: CDR1 LGHNA, CDR2 YSLEER. CDR3 nucleotides: TGCGCCAGCAGCTCCGGGACAGGGAGCGAGACCCAGTACTTC. Amino acids: CASSSGTGSETQYF.

The chain has TRBV2 and TRBJ2-7, with 9 bases that match TRBD2. The germline V gene encodes CDR1 SNHLY and CDR2 FYNNEI. The CDR3 totals 14 residues. With 7 bases clipped from V and 3 bases from J, the junction kept 7 bases outside the gene matches. The CDR3 region is CASTHSGGRYEQYF. For the CDR3, the DNA is TGTGCCAGCACCCATAGCGGGGGACGCTACGAGCAGTACTTC.

This rearrangement joins TRBV7-8 to TRBJ1-1; 7 bases are shared with TRBD1. There are 14 residues in the CDR3. Trimming cost V 1 base and J 6 bases; bases outside gene matches: 5. CDR1 is SGHVS, CDR2 FQNEAQ, per germline. The CDR3, as DNA: TGTGCCAGCAGCTTAGAGGGGGCGAGGGCTGAAGCTTTCTTT. This sequence encodes CASSLEGARAEAFF.

This clone was seen repeatedly, ten times or more. The chain carries TRBV2 and TRBJ1-1, with D perhaps TRBD1 (6 bases). Germline V gene sequence: CDR1 SNHLY, CDR2 FYNNEI. CDR3 length: 14 residues. Trimming removed 6 bases at V and 0 bases at J, with 11 bases between. This CDR3 is CASSRQDLNTEAFF. The DNA of the CDR3 is TGTGCCAGCAGCCGACAGGACTTGAACACTGAAGCTTTCTTT.